The text below deals with one T cell receptor (beta chain). These data are taken from a study of chemoradiotherapy in HPV16-positive cancers. The method was immunoSEQ multiplex PCR; TCRdb's version includes in-frame clones alone and lacks a portion of them. The repertoire holds over 10,000 clones, roughly 90% seen once, with 2% to 3% in the top ten. Trimming cost V 6 bases and J 0 bases, with 12 bases left between them. Germline V gene data show CDR1 as MNHEY and CDR2 as SVGAGI. The CDR3 is 14 amino acids. V usage is TRBV6-5 and J usage is TRBJ2-7; possibly TRBD2 for D (6 bases). The clonotype comes from a human donor with HPV-associated anogenital cancer. Specimen: blood, collected from a patient who underwent chemoradiotherapy. The CDR3 sequence: CASRGGGSSYEQYF. The CDR3 DNA reads as TGTGCCAGCAGGGGAGGCGGTAGCTCCTACGAGCAGTACTTC.